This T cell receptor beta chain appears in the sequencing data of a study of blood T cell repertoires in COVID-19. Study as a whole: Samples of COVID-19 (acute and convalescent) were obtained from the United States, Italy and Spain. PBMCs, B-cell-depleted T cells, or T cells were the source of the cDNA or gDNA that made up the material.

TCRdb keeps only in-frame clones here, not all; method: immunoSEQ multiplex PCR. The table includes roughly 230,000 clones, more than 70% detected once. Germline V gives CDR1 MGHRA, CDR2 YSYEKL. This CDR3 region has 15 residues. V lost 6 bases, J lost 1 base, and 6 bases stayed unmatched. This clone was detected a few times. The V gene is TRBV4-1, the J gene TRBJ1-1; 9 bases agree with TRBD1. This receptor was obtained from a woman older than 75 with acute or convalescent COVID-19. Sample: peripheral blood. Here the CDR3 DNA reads TGCGCCAGCAGGCTCGGACAGGGGACGAACACTGAAGCTTTCTTT. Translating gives CASRLGQGTNTEAFF.